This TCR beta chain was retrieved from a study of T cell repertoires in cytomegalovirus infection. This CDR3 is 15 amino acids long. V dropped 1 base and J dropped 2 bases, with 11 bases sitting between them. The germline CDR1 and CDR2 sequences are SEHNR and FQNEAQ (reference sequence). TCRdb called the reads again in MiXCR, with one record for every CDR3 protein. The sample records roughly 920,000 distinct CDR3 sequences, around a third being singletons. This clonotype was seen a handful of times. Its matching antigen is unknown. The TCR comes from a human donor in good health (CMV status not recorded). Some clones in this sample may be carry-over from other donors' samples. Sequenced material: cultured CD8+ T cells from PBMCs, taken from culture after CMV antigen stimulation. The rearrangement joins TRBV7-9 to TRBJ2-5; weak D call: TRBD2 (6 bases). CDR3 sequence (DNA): TGTGCCAGCAGCTTAGACTTTAGCGGTCAAGAGACCCAGTACTTC. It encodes CASSLDFSGQETQYF.